The 24 T cell receptor beta chains below were found in one sample sequenced in a study of long-term antiretroviral therapy in people with HIV. The authors ran the immunoSEQ assay, v3.0, at survey level. Here immunoSEQ multiplex PCR was the method, and the copy in TCRdb shows in-frame clones only, minus some. The sample consists of some 35,000 clones, approximately 74% of them appearing once. The starting material was unsorted PBMCs, obtained 3 years after starting antiretroviral therapy. Receptors were obtained from a man between 50 and 59 years old with HIV.

The chain uses TRBV5-1 and TRBJ2-3; D gene unclear. Trimming took 0 bases from V and 0 from J, leaving 8 bases between them. The CDR3 consists of 15 residues. Looked up from germline, CDR1 is SGHRS and CDR2 is YFSETQ. The CDR3 protein is CASSLVGPSTDTQYF. The DNA of the CDR3 is TGCGCCAGCAGCTTGGTAGGGCCAAGCACAGATACGCAGTATTTT.

The chain joins TRBV4-3 to TRBJ2-6; no firm D call. This CDR3 comprises 16 residues. Trimming pared 0 bases from V and 0 bases from J, leaving 6 bases between. The germline V gene encodes CDR1 LGHNA and CDR2 YSLEER. The CDR3 loop reads CASSQEGFSGANVLTF. The CDR3 DNA is TGCGCCAGCAGCCAAGAAGGGTTCTCTGGGGCCAACGTCCTGACTTTC.

The chain recombines TRBV9 with TRBJ2-5, with D perhaps TRBD1 or TRBD2 (5 bases each). The CDR3 loop spans 13 amino acids. Trimming took 2 bases from V and 0 from J, leaving 5 bases between them. The germline V gene encodes CDR1 SGDLS and CDR2 YYNGEE. The CDR3 sequence is CASSVGDQETQYF. DNA of the CDR3: TGTGCCAGCAGCGTGGGGGACCAAGAGACCCAGTACTTC.

In nucleotides, the CDR3 is TGTGCCAGCACCCAGGGGGGACAGGCCAATGAAAAACTGTTTTTT. Its protein product is CASTQGGQANEKLFF. The chain carries TRBV7-9 and TRBJ1-4, with 8 bases that match TRBD1. CDR3 length: 15 amino acids. The ends lost 7 bases at V and 5 bases at J; junction bases unmatched: 9. CDR1 is SEHNR, CDR2 FQNEAQ, per germline (reference sequence).

The chain carries TRBV6-5 and TRBJ2-5, with D maybe TRBD1 (5 bases). V lost 2 bases, J lost 5 bases, and 9 bases lay in between. This CDR3 region has 13 residues. CDR1 MNHEY and CDR2 SVGAGI come from the germline V gene. The chain's CDR3 is CASSYRHRETQYF. The CDR3 DNA reads TGTGCCAGCAGTTACCGTCACAGGGAGACCCAGTACTTC.

The V and J genes are TRBV9 and TRBJ2-3; D unresolved. The germline CDR1 and CDR2 sequences are SGDLS and YYNGEE. This CDR3 comprises 15 residues. V lost 2 bases and J lost 0, with 10 bases in between. The CDR3, as DNA: TGTGCCAGCAGCGTGGCACCCACTAGCACAGATACGCAGTATTTT. The encoded protein is CASSVAPTSTDTQYF.

The chain combines TRBV9 with TRBJ2-3; 8 nucleotides line up with TRBD1. Germline CDR1 reads SGDLS; CDR2 reads YYNGEE. There are 15 residues in the CDR3. The V and J ends lost 0 bases and 5 bases, in that order; junction bases with no gene match: 5. The CDR3 is CASSVGTGFGDTQYF. The CDR3 DNA follows: TGTGCCAGCAGCGTAGGGACAGGGTTCGGAGATACGCAGTATTTT.

The rearrangement links TRBV5-4 to TRBJ2-7; D may be TRBD2 (7 bases). V gave up 2 bases and J gave up 5 bases, with 11 bases separating them. Germline V lookup: CDR1 SGHNT, CDR2 YYREEE (reference sequence). This CDR3 region has 13 residues. This CDR3 is CASSFRGGDEQYF. The CDR3 nucleotides read TGTGCCAGCAGCTTTAGGGGGGGAGACGAGCAGTACTTC.

The rearrangement links TRBV5-4 to TRBJ2-7; D may be TRBD2 (5 bases). V was cut by 0 bases and J by 7 bases, with 11 bases left in between. CDR1 is SGHNT, CDR2 YYREEE, per germline (reference sequence). The CDR3 runs 13 residues. CDR3 loop: CASSLERVGEQYF. The CDR3 DNA reads TGTGCCAGCAGCTTGGAGAGGGTGGGGGAGCAGTACTTC. Based on the CDR3 plus reference TRBV5-4 and TRBJ2-7, the full variable domain is ETGVTQSPTHLIKTRGQQVTLRCSSQSGHNTVSWYQQALGQGPQFIFQYYREEENGRGNFPPRFSGLQFPNYSSELNVNALELDDSALYLCASSLERVGEQYFGPGTRLTVT.

This clone was seen a single time. In DNA, the CDR3 is TGTGCCAGCAGCTTCGCAGGCAATCAGCCCCAGCATTTT. Protein product: CASSFAGNQPQHF. The V call is TRBV7-2, the J call TRBJ1-5, with unresolved D. Trimming pared 3 bases from V and 2 bases from J, leaving 5 bases between. The germline gives CDR1 SGHTA, CDR2 FQGNSA. This CDR3 contains 13 residues.

The rearrangement links TRBV7-2 to TRBJ1-1; D is ambiguous. The V gene lost 5 bases and the J gene lost 1 base, with 11 bases spanning the gap. The CDR3 has 14 residues. CDR1 is SGHTA, CDR2 FQGNSA, per germline. The CDR3 here is CASSRAVANTEAFF. CDR3 DNA sequence: TGTGCCAGCAGCCGTGCGGTGGCGAACACTGAAGCTTTCTTT.

The V and J genes are TRBV6-5 and TRBJ2-7; no clear D. There are 14 residues in the CDR3. Germline CDR1 reads MNHEY; CDR2 reads SVGAGI. V was pared by 6 bases and J by 0 bases, with 12 bases between. The DNA for the CDR3 is TGTGCCAGCAGCCCGCTCTCCTCCTCCTACGAGCAGTACTTC. It specifies CASSPLSSSYEQYF.

This clone occurred once. The chain joins TRBV27 to TRBJ2-7; D may match TRBD1 or TRBD2 (6 bases each). This CDR3 is built from 15 residues. V was trimmed by 5 bases and J by 4 bases, leaving 18 bases between them. Germline lookup yields CDR1 MNHEY and CDR2 SMNVEV (reference sequence). The CDR3 region has the DNA TGTGCCAGCAGTCCCGGAGGGGGGTTTAATTACGAGCAGTACTTC. Translation gives CASSPGGGFNYEQYF.

This clone occurred once. The chain recombines TRBV19 with TRBJ2-1; 9 nucleotides match TRBD1. Unmatched junction bases numbered 11, after V lost 8 bases and J lost 6 bases. The CDR3 has 15 residues. Germline CDR1 reads LNHDA; CDR2 reads SQIVND (reference sequence). CDR3 region: CASGQGQSGGNEQFF. CDR3 coding DNA: TGTGCCAGTGGACAGGGGCAGTCGGGGGGCAATGAGCAGTTCTTC. The full variable domain, completed using reference TRBV19 and TRBJ2-1, is DGGITQSPKYLFRKEGQNVTLSCEQNLNHDAMYWYRQDPGQGLRLIYYSQIVNDFQKGDIAEGYSVSREKKESFPLTVTSAQKNPTAFYLCASGQGQSGGNEQFFGPGTRLTVL.

The chain uses TRBV4-3 and TRBJ2-2; perhaps TRBD2 as D (6 bases). Germline V gene sequence: CDR1 LGHNA, CDR2 YSLEER. The CDR3 consists of 16 residues. Trimming pared 0 bases from V and 3 bases from J, leaving 11 bases between. CDR3 in DNA: TGCGCCAGCAGCCAAGATGCGGGACTCTACACCGGGGAGCTGTTTTTT. Encoded protein: CASSQDAGLYTGELFF.

This chain links TRBV7-2 with TRBJ1-3; D possibly corresponds to TRBD1 (5 bases). There are 16 residues in the CDR3. V was cut by 5 bases and J by 0 bases, with 14 bases left in between. Germline V lookup: CDR1 SGHTA, CDR2 FQGNSA. In nucleotides, the CDR3 is TGTGCCAGCAGCGGGGGGAAGGGCGTCTCTGGAAACACCATATATTTT. It codes for CASSGGKGVSGNTIYF. Looking up the rest from reference TRBV7-2 and TRBJ1-3 gives the full variable domain: GAGVSQSPSNKVTEKGKDVELRCDPISGHTALYWYRQSLGQGLEFLIYFQGNSAPDKSGLPSDRFSAERTGGSVSTLTIQRTQQEDSAVYLCASSGGKGVSGNTIYFGEGSWLTVV.

This clone was counted between two and nine times. This chain uses TRBV5-1 with TRBJ2-7; 9 positions agree with TRBD1. J lost 3 bases, V lost 4 bases, and 8 bases had no gene match. The CDR3 spans 15 residues. Germline assignment: CDR1 SGHRS and CDR2 YFSETQ. Here the CDR3 DNA reads TGCGCCAGCAGCCTTACCGGGACAGGGATCTACGAGCAGTACTTC. Its protein is CASSLTGTGIYEQYF.

This rearrangement joins TRBV6-1 to TRBJ2-7; 8 bases line up with TRBD1. Germline V lookup: CDR1 MNHNS, CDR2 SASEGT. V shed 4 bases and J 4 bases; nucleotides not matched to a gene: 9. This CDR3 comprises 15 residues. This chain's CDR3 is CASSAYRDRKYEQYF. CDR3 sequence (DNA): TGTGCCAGCAGTGCCTACCGGGACAGGAAATACGAGCAGTACTTC.

This rearrangement joins TRBV7-2 to TRBJ2-7; tentatively, D is TRBD1 (6 bases). Trimming removed 1 base at V and 8 bases at J, with 18 bases between. There are 15 residues in the CDR3. Per the germline V gene, CDR1 is SGHTA and CDR2 is FQGNSA. This CDR3 reads CASSLEPPTGRKQYF. In DNA, the CDR3 is TGTGCCAGCAGCTTAGAACCCCCGACAGGCCGGAAGCAGTACTTC.

The chain combines TRBV6-5 with TRBJ1-2, with D possibly being TRBD1 (6 bases). Trimming cost V 6 bases and J 4 bases, with 12 bases left between them. This CDR3 is 13 amino acids long. CDR1 is MNHEY, CDR2 SVGAGI, per germline. In nucleotides, the CDR3 is TGTGCCAGCAGCGCCGGACAGAGCTATGGCTACACCTTC. This translates into CASSAGQSYGYTF.

V is TRBV7-9 and J is TRBJ2-3; no firm D call. V lost 4 bases, J lost 3 bases, and 8 bases lay in between. Germline CDR1 reads SEHNR; CDR2 reads FQNEAQ (reference sequence). The CDR3 spans 13 residues. The chain's CDR3 is CASSWVGTDTQYF. CDR3 DNA sequence: TGTGCCAGCAGCTGGGTGGGGACAGATACGCAGTATTTT.

This clone has just a few counts. This rearrangement joins TRBV19 to TRBJ1-3; 7 nucleotides agree with TRBD1. The CDR3 runs 15 residues. V shed 5 bases and J 2 bases; nucleotides not matched to a gene: 6. Germline-derived CDR1 and CDR2 are LNHDA and SQIVND (reference sequence). The CDR3 nucleotides read TGTGCCAGTAGTCCGGACAGGCCCCCTGGAAACACCATATATTTT. It specifies CASSPDRPPGNTIYF.

This chain uses TRBV7-2 with TRBJ2-1; D unresolved. The germline V and J ends were trimmed by 0 bases and 8 bases, with 5 bases remaining between them. Germline V gene lookup returns CDR1 SGHTA and CDR2 FQGNSA. This CDR3 contains 12 residues. The CDR3 spells CASSLAQYEQFF. CDR3 sequence (DNA): TGTGCCAGCAGCTTAGCGCAGTATGAGCAGTTCTTC.

This chain joins TRBV11-2 and TRBJ2-4, with 7 nucleotides matching TRBD2. Trimming at V came to 6 bases and at J to 8 bases, leaving 7 bases not matched to a gene. This CDR3 region has 13 residues. Germline assignment: CDR1 SGHAT and CDR2 FQNNGV. The DNA of the CDR3 is TGTGCCAGCAGGCAAGCGGGGAAGGACATTCAGTACTTC. Protein: CASRQAGKDIQYF.